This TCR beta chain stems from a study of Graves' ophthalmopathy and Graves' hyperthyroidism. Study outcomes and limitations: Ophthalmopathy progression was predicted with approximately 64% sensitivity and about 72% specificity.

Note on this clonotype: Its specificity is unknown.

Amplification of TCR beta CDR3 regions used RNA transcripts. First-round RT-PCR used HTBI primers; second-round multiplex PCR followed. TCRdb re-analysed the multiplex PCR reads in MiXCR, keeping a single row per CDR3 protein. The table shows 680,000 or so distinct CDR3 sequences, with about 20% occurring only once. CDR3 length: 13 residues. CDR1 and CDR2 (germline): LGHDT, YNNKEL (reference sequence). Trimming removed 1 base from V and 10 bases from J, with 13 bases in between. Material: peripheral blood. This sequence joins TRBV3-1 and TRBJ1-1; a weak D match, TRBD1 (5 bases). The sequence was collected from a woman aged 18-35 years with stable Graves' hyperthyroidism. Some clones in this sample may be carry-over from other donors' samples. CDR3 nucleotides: TGTGCCAGCAGCCAAGGGAGACAGATTAGAGCTTTCTTT. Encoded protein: CASSQGRQIRAFF.